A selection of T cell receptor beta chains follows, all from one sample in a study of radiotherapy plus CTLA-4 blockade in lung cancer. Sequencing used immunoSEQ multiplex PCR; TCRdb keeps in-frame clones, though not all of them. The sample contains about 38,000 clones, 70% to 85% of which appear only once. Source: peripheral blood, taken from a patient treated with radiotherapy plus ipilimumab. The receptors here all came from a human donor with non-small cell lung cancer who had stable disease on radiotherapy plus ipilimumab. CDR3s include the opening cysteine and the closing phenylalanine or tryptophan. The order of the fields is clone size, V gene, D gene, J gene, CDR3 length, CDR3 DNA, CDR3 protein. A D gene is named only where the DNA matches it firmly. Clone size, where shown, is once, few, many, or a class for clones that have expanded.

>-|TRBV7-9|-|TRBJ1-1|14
TGTGCCAGCAGCTTATTGGGAGTACACACTGAAGCTTTCTTT
CASSLLGVHTEAFF
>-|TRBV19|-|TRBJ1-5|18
TGTGCCAGTAGTATCGGTCCCAGGGGCTTCCCCAACAATCAGCCCCAGCATTTT
CASSIGPRGFPNNQPQHF
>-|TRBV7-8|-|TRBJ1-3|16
TGTGCCAGCAGCCGCTCGGGGGGAGGCTCTGGAAACACCATATATTTT
CASSRSGGGSGNTIYF
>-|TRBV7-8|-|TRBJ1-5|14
TGTGCCAGCAGCGCGGCGGTTAGCAATCAGCCCCAGCATTTT
CASSAAVSNQPQHF
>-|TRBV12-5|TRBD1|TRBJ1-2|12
TGTGCTAGTGGTTGGGACAGCTATGGCTACACCTTC
CASGWDSYGYTF
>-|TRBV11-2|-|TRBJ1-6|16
TGTGCCAGCAGCTTATTTGACGGGGGCGTTAATTCACCCCTCCACTTT
CASSLFDGGVNSPLHF
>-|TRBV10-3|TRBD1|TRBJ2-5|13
TGTGCCATCAGTGCCAGGGGGCTGAAGACCCAGTACTTC
CAISARGLKTQYF
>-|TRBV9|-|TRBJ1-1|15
TGTGCCAGCAGCGTAGCTTCAGAGATGAACACTGAAGCTTTCTTT
CASSVASEMNTEAFF
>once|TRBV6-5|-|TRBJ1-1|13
TGTGCCAGCAGTTATACTATGAACACTGAAGCTTTCTTT
CASSYTMNTEAFF
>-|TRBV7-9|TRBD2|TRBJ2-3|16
TGTGCCAGCAGAGACCTTAGCGGGGGGGACGCAGATACGCAGTATTTT
CASRDLSGGDADTQYF
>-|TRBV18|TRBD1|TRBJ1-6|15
TGTGCCAGCTCACGGGACAGGGGCAATAATTCACCCCTCCACTTT
CASSRDRGNNSPLHF
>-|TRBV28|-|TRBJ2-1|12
TGTGCCAGCAGATCCTCTAGGGGTGAGCAGTTCTTC
CASRSSRGEQFF
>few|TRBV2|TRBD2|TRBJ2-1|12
TGTGCCAGCAGGGGGGGGGTAAATGAGCAGTTCTTC
CASRGGVNEQFF
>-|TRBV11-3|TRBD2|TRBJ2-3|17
TGTGCCAGCAGCCGAGTCGGCGGGGGGGGATACACAGATACGCAGTATTTT
CASSRVGGGGYTDTQYF
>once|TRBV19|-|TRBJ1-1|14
TGTGCCAGTAGTCAGGACGGCTTTAACACTGAAGCTTTCTTT
CASSQDGFNTEAFF
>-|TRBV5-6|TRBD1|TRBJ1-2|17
TGTGCCAGCAGCTCACCCGGGACAGGGGACCCTAACTATGGCTACACCTTC
CASSSPGTGDPNYGYTF
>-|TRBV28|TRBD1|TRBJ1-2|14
TGTGCCAGCAGTTCCACGGACAGGGGGCAAGGCTACACCTTC
CASSSTDRGQGYTF
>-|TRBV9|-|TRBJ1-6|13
TGTGCCAGCACGGGGGGCCCCAATTCACCCCTCCACTTT
CASTGGPNSPLHF
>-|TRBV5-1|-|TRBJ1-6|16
TGCGCCAGCAGCTTGGGGACCCGGGACTTTAATTCACCCCTCCACTTT
CASSLGTRDFNSPLHF
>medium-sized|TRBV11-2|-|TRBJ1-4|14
TGTGCCAGCAGCCTGGGGGCAGGGAATGAAAAACTGTTTTTT
CASSLGAGNEKLFF
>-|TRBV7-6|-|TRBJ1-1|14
TGTGCCAGCAGCTTAGGGGGTCCGAACACTGAAGCTTTCTTT
CASSLGGPNTEAFF
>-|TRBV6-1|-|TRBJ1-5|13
TGTGCCAGCAACCACAGGGCGGATCAGCCCCAGCATTTT
CASNHRADQPQHF
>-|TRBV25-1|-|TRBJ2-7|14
TGTGCCAGCCGATCGCGGGGTAGGAACTACGAGCAGTACTTC
CASRSRGRNYEQYF
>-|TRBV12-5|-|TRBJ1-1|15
TGTGCTAGTGGTTTGGTACTGGGGGTTGGCACTGAAGCTTTCTTT
CASGLVLGVGTEAFF
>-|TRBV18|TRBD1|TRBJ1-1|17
TGTGCCAGCTCACCGCCCCCTGTGCGACAGGGACGAACTGAAGCTTTCTTT
CASSPPPVRQGRTEAFF
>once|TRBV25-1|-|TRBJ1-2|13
TGTGCCAGCAGTGTAAGCAGGGGTTATGGCTACACCTTC
CASSVSRGYGYTF
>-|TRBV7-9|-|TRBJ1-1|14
TGTGCCAGCAGCCCCGAGGTAGCGAACACTGAAGCTTTCTTT
CASSPEVANTEAFF
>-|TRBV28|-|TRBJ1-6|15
TGTGCCAGCAGTACCCAGACAGGTGGGAGATCACCCCTCCACTTT
CASSTQTGGRSPLHF
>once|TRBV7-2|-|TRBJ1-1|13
TGTGCCAGCAGCTTTATGGGCGACCCAAAAACTTTCTTT
CASSFMGDPKTFF
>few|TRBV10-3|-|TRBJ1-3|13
TGTGCCACCCGGGCCATCTCTGGAAACACCATATATTTT
CATRAISGNTIYF
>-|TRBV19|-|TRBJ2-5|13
TGTGCCAGTAAACCGGGGGCGGGAGAGACCCAGTACTTC
CASKPGAGETQYF
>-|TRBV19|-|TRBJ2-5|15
TGTGCCAGTAGTATATCTCCAGGACCGCAAGAGACCCAGTACTTC
CASSISPGPQETQYF
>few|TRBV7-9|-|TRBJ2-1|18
TGTGCCAGCAGCTTAGCCTCCCGCTGGGATAGCTCCTACAATGAGCAGTTCTTC
CASSLASRWDSSYNEQFF
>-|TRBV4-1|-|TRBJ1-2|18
TGCGCCAGCAGCCAAAGATTGAGCCCGCAGGTTCTGAGAGATGGCTACACCTTC
CASSQRLSPQVLRDGYTF
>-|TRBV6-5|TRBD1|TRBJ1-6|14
TGTGCCAGCAGCGGCACAGGGGATAATTCACCCCTCCACTTT
CASSGTGDNSPLHF
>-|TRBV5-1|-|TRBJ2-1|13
TGCGCCAGCAGCTTGCTGGGGCCCGGGGAGCAGTTCTTC
CASSLLGPGEQFF
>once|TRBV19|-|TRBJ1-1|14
TGTGCCAGTACCATGGGGATAGGGAACACTGAAGCTTTCTTT
CASTMGIGNTEAFF
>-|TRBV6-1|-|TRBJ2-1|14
TGTGCCAGCCGACCTTTCCCCTCCTACAATGAGCAGTTCTTC
CASRPFPSYNEQFF
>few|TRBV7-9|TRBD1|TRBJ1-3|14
TGTGCCAGCAGCTCGACAGGGATTGGAAACACCATATATTTT
CASSSTGIGNTIYF
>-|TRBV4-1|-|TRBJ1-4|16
TGCGCCAGCAGCCAAGATAACGTGGTAGTTAATGAAAAACTGTTTTTT
CASSQDNVVVNEKLFF
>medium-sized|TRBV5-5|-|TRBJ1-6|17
TGTGCCAGCAGCTCCGCCACAGGGAGCTCCTATAATTCACCCCTCCACTTT
CASSSATGSSYNSPLHF
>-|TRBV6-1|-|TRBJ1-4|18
TGTGCCAGCAGTGAAAGAGCTGGTCTCCCAGTCGACAATGAAAAACTGTTTTTT
CASSERAGLPVDNEKLFF
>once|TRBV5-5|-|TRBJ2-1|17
TGTGCCAGCAGCTTGTTTCAGGCAGGGGTATCGGACAATGAGCAGTTCTTC
CASSLFQAGVSDNEQFF
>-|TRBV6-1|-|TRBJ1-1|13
TGTGCCAGCAGTTCCCCCGGTGGCACTGAAGCTTTCTTT
CASSSPGGTEAFF
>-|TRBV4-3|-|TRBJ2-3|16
TGCGCCAGCAGCCAGGGCTCGACACTTTTCACAGATACGCAGTATTTT
CASSQGSTLFTDTQYF
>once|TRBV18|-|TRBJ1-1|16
TGTGCCAGCTCACAAAACCCCCAGGGGAGGAACACTGAAGCTTTCTTT
CASSQNPQGRNTEAFF